This TCR beta chain was identified in a study of early stage breast cancer tumors (dated by TCRdb to the late 2010s). Concerning the study at large: Of the roughly 16 invasive breast tumors, eleven to twelve were found to be estrogen receptor-positive, progesterone receptor-positive and HER2-negative. Of the approximately 12 ER+/PR+/HER2- tumors, eight were classified as invasive ductal carcinomas and four as invasive lobular carcinomas. On average, each sample had approximately 9.2-fold read coverage. A total of 2 million to 3 million templates, representing some 1.2 million unique clonotypes, were detected across all samples.

Adjacent normal breast tissue was collected about 2-4.5 cm away from the tumor, rinsed in PBS and stored in prechilled RNAlater. Because normal breast tissue has high lipid content and low cell density, getting sufficient DNA from normal breast tissue often required about 95-310 mg of tissue. The study profiled bulk TCR beta-chain repertoires in matched peripheral blood, tumor and adjacent normal breast tissue taken from approximately 15 patients with early-stage breast cancer. Genomic DNA was extracted with the Qiagen AllPrep DNA/RNA Mini kit. Each sample was amplified as two independent genomic DNA replicates: approximately 550 ng for blood and roughly 1.5 ug for tumor or normal breast. Following the manufacturer's instructions, the ImmunoSeq Intro kit was used to carry out TCRB sequencing on genomic DNA. Multiplex PCR ran roughly 30 cycles with proprietary primers and spike-in control sequences for absolute quantification. Single-end 150-bp reads were used to sequence an 87-bp fragment covering the CDR3 and the flanking V and J genes. Each lane of an Illumina MiSeq using version 3.0 chemistry carried seven multiplexed samples, with two replicates per sample. Regarding the original processing steps: The vendor's proprietary pipeline processed the raw data and merged both replicates into a single result for each sample. Clonotypes were defined as productive rearrangements sharing the V-gene family, CDR3 amino acid sequence and J-gene segment. To compute clonality, the normalized Shannon entropy (Pielou evenness) of TCRB abundances was subtracted from 1. T cell density was estimated by dividing total templates by the number of input cells inferred from the DNA input amount. Recon, run with its default parameters, was used to estimate overall repertoire diversity and clonality. A clonotype was considered tumor-enriched if its abundance in tumor exceeded 0.1% and was at least 32-fold higher than its abundance in normal breast. Sourced from immuneACCESS, this table was stored by TCRdb with only in-frame sequences that have V and J called. A share of the clones is absent; for the studies checked, an unresolved V gene accounts for under half, and the remainder has no known explanation. The V and J calls and clone size are taken from that table; D and trimming were inferred from the DNA. The sample data list some 5,800 clones, and around 70% of these were observed just once. 9% to 9.5% of the sample comes from the top ten.

Overall study results and their limits: Repertoires from blood resembled normal breast more closely than tumor, and using blood as a reference for each tissue separated tumor from normal in about 85% of the 16 patients. Because the cohort was small, analysis by tumor subtype was not possible. Chain pairing and functional markers such as CD4, CD8 and FOXP3 were not captured by bulk genomic DNA sequencing of unsorted cells. Compared with adjacent normal breast tissue, tumors had approximately 2.5-fold higher T cell density and higher clonality. Enriched TCRB sequences shared across patients were mostly commonly generated sequences, unlikely to play an important role in the tumor microenvironment.

CDR1 and CDR2 (SGHTA, FQGNSA) derive from the germline V gene. V is cut by 5 bases and J by 3 bases, and the space between the germline ends is 16 bases. The CDR3, from cysteine to phenylalanine, totals 15 residues. Just CDR3 DNA is preserved here, 45 bases in frame from base 1. This clone is large (0.1 to 1%) in terms of sample share. Its antigen is still unknown. No much larger clone exists at a distance of one base, and base qualities are not known. The TCR was taken from a person aged 40 to 49 with breast cancer. Sequencing was done on a sample of normal breast tissue next to the tumor. Recombination joined TRBV7-2 with TRBJ1-1; TRBD1 is a possible D gene, resting on 6 matching bases. The CDR3 corresponds to CASSDIQGWDTEAFF. The DNA sequence follows: TGTGCCAGCAGCGACATACAGGGATGGGACACTGAAGCTTTCTTT.